This T cell receptor beta chain was identified during a study of T cell repertoires in cytomegalovirus infection. About the study: Well-studied HLA-B-restricted epitopes and recently identified HLA-C-restricted epitopes of CMV were both used in the study. Both a matching HLA type and CMV infection were indicated by public TCR beta signatures.

This clonotype was observed many times. Its antigen is not known. Study-level results: CMV-specific HLA-C-restricted TCR beta clonotypes dominated the ex vivo response. Identification of carriers of CMV plus the relevant HLA was achieved through cumulative public TCR beta family frequency.

TCRdb processed the reads anew with MiXCR; each CDR3 protein has one entry. The table has about 830,000 distinct CDR3 sequences, around a third seen once. From germline, CDR1 is SGHVS and CDR2 FNYEAQ. V lost 2 bases, J lost 2 bases, and 5 bases stayed unmatched. The CDR3 is 17 amino acids. The sequence was obtained from a human donor in good health (CMV status not recorded). Some clones in this sample may be carry-over from other donors' samples. The input for sequencing was cultured CD8+ T cells from PBMCs, taken from culture after CMV antigen stimulation. The chain joins TRBV7-6 to TRBJ2-3; 12 positions match TRBD2. CDR3 in amino acids: CASSLRTSGASTDTQYF. In nucleotides, the CDR3 is TGTGCCAGCAGCTTACGGACTAGCGGGGCGTCCACAGATACGCAGTATTTT.